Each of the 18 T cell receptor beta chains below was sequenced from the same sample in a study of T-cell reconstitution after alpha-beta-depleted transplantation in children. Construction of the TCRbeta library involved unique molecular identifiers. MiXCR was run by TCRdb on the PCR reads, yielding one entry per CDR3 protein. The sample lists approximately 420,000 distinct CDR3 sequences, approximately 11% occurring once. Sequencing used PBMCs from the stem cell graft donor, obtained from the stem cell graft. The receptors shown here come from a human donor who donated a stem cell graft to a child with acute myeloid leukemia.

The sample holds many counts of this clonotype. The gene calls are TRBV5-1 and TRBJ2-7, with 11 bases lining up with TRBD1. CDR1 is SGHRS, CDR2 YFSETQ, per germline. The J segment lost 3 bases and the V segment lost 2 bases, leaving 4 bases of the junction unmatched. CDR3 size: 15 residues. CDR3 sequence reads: CASSFLGQGDYEQYF. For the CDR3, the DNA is TGCGCCAGCAGCTTTCTGGGACAGGGGGACTACGAGCAGTACTTC.

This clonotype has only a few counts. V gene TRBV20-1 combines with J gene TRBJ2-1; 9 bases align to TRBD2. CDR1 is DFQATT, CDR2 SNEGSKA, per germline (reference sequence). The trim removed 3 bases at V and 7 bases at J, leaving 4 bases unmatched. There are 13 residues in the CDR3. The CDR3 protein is CSASGTSRNEQFF. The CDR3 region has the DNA TGCAGTGCTAGTGGGACTAGCAGGAATGAGCAGTTCTTC.

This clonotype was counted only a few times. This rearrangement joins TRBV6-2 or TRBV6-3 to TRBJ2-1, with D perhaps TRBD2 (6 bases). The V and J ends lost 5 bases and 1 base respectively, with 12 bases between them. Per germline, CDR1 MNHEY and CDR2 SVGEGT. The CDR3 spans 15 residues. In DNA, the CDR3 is TGTGCCAGCAGTCTCCGGGACTGGTCCTACAATGAGCAGTTCTTC. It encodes CASSLRDWSYNEQFF.

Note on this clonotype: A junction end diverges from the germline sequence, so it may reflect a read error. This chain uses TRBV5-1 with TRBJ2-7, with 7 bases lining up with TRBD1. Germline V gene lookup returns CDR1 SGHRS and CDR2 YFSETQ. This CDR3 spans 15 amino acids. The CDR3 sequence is CASSLGQVTSYEQHF. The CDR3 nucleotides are TGCGCCAGCAGCCTCGGACAGGTTACCTCCTACGAGCAGCACTTC.

The CDR3 nucleotides are TGTGCCAGCAGCTCCGGACTAGCGGGAGACAATCCGAACACCGGGGAGCTGTTTTTT. Translating gives CASSSGLAGDNPNTGELFF. The rearrangement uses TRBV11-2 and TRBJ2-2; 13 nucleotides agree with TRBD2. After removal of 4 bases from V and 0 bases from J, the junction contained 8 bases not matched to a gene. The CDR3 has 19 residues. Germline V CDR1 and CDR2: SGHAT, FQNNGV.

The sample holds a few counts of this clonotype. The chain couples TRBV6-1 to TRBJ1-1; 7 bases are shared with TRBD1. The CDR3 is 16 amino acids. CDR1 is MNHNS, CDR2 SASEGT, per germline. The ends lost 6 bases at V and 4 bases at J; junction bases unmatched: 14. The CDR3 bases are TGTGCCAGCAGAACCGACAGGGCCAGTATTGGCACTGAAGCTTTCTTT. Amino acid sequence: CASRTDRASIGTEAFF.

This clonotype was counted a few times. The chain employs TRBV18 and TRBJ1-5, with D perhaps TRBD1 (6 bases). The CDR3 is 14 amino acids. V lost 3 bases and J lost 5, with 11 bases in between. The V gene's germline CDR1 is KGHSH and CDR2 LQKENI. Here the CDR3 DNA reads TGTGCCAGCTCACCGGTGAAGGGGGATCAGCCCCAGCATTTT. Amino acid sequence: CASSPVKGDQPQHF.

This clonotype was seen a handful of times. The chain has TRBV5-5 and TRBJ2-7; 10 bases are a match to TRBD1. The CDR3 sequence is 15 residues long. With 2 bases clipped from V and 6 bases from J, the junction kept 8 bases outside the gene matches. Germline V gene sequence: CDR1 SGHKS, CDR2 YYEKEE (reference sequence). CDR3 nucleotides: TGTGCCAGCAGCTTTCGCCCGGGACAGGGGAGCGAGCAGTACGTC. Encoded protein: CASSFRPGQGSEQYV.

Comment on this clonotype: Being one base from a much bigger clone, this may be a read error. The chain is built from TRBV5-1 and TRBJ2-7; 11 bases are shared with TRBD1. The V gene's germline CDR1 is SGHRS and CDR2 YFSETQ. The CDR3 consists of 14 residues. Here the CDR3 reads CASSRTGGSYGQYF. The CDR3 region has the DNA TGCGCCAGCAGCAGGACAGGGGGCTCGTACGGGCAGTACTTC.

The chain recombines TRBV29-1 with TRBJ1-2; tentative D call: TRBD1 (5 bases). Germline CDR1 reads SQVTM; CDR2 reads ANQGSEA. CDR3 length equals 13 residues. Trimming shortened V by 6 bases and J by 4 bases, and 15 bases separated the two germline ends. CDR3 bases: TGCAGCGTGAGCCCCGGGGCACGCTATGGCTACACCTTC. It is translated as CSVSPGARYGYTF.

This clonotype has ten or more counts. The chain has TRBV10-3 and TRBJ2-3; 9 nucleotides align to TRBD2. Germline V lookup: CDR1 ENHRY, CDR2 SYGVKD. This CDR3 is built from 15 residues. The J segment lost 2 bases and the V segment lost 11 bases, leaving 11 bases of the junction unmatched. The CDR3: CAVLETSGPTDTQYF. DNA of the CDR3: TGTGCCGTGCTCGAGACTAGCGGTCCCACAGATACGCAGTATTTT.

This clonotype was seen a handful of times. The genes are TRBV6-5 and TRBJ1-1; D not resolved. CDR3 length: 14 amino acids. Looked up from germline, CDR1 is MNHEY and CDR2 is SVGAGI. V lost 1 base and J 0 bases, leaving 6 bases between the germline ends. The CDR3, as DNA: TGTGCCAGCAGTTACTTGGGAGTGAACACTGAAGCTTTCTTT. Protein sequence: CASSYLGVNTEAFF.

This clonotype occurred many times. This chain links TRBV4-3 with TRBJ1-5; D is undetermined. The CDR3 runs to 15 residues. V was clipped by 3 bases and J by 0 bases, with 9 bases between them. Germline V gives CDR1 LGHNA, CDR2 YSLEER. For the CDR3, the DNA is TGCGCCAGCAGCCAGGGTGTGGATAGCAATCAGCCCCAGCATTTT. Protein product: CASSQGVDSNQPQHF.

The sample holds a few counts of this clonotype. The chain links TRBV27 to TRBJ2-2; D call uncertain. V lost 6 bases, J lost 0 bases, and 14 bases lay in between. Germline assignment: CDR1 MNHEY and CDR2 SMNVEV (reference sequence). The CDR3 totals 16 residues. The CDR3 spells CASSTLGGTNTGELFF. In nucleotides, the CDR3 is TGTGCCAGCAGCACTTTGGGTGGAACGAACACCGGGGAGCTGTTTTTT.

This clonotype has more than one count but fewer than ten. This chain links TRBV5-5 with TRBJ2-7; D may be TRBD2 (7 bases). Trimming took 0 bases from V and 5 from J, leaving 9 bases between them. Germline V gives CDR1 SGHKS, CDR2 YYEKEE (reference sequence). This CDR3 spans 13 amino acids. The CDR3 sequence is CASSLAGGHEQYV. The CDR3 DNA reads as TGTGCCAGCAGCTTGGCCGGGGGGCACGAGCAGTACGTC.

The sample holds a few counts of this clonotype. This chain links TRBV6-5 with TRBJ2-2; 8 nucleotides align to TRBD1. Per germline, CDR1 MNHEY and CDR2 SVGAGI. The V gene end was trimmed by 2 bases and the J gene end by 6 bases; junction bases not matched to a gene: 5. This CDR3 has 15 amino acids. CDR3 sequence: CASSYQGQGAGELFF. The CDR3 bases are TGTGCCAGCAGTTACCAAGGACAGGGAGCCGGGGAGCTGTTTTTT.

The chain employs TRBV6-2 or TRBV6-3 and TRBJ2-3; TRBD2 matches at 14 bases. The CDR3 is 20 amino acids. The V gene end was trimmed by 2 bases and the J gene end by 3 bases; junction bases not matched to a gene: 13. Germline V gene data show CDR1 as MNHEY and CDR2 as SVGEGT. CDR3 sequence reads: CASSYGRTRRTSGRTDTQYF. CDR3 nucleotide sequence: TGTGCCAGCAGTTACGGACGGACAAGACGGACTAGCGGGAGGACAGATACGCAGTATTTT.

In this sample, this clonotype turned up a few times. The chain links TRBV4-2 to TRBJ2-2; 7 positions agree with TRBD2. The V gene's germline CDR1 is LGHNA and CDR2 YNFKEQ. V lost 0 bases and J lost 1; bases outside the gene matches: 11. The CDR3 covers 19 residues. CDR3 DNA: TGTGCCAGCAGCCAAGAACGATCCGGGACTACATTGAACACCGGGGAGCTGTTTTTT. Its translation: CASSQERSGTTLNTGELFF.